This T cell receptor beta chain was observed in a study of T cell clonotyping in hematopoietic cell transplantation. On this clone itself: The antigen is unknown.

Generated by immunoSEQ multiplex PCR, the TCRdb table keeps only in-frame clones and is missing some. This repertoire shows fewer than 80,000 clones, roughly 94% found once; its top ten account for roughly 1.7%. V was trimmed by 1 base and J by 0 bases, leaving 7 bases between them. The V gene's germline CDR1 is SGHVS and CDR2 FQNEAQ. CDR3 length: 15 residues. Findings of the study overall: CD4 and CD8 repertoire contributions could not be separated without sorting. After transplant, recipient diversity fell while pathologically expanded clonotypes grew through day 180.

Sequenced material: peripheral blood mononuclear cells. This receptor was taken from a man aged 50 or older in good health. Some clones in this sample may be carry-over from other donors' samples. The gene calls are TRBV7-8 and TRBJ1-5, with D uncertain. The CDR3: CASSLGPNSNQPQHF. DNA of the CDR3: TGTGCCAGCAGCTTAGGACCTAATAGCAATCAGCCCCAGCATTTT. Complete variable domain (other parts from reference TRBV7-8 and TRBJ1-5): GAGVSQSPRYKVAKRGQDVALRCDPISGHVSLFWYQQALGQGPEFLTYFQNEAQLDKSGLPSDRFFAERPEGSVSTLKIQRTQQEDSAVYLCASSLGPNSNQPQHFGDGTRLSIL.